This record covers a single T cell receptor (beta chain). Antigen specificity is unknown. After 5'RACE with constant-segment primers, TCR alpha and TCR beta cDNA libraries carrying sample barcodes and UMIs were obtained. From the 5' RACE reads, TCRdb called clonotypes with MiXCR, one entry per CDR3 protein. The sample shows 470,000 or so distinct CDR3 sequences, around a sixth of them seen only once. The data are from a study of T-cell memory formation after mild COVID-19. On the study more broadly: TCR clusters largely stayed donor specific.

Trimming cost V 5 bases and J 4 bases; bases outside gene matches: 6. The CDR3 is 14 residues long. The germline CDR1 and CDR2 sequences are MNHNY and SVGAGI (reference sequence). Whole-study results and caveats: Cross-reactive memory seemingly joined, as some responding clones were found in pre-infection memory.

This sequence originates from an adult woman who had mild COVID-19 (a few samples of this study predate the infection). Cell type and time point are not known. Input material: PBMCs or a T cell subset sorted from them (not recorded which). The V call is TRBV6-6, the J call TRBJ1-1; 8 bases fit TRBD1. The CDR3 reads CASSNGQGPTEAFF. For the CDR3, the DNA is TGTGCCAGCAGTAACGGACAGGGACCCACTGAAGCTTTCTTT.